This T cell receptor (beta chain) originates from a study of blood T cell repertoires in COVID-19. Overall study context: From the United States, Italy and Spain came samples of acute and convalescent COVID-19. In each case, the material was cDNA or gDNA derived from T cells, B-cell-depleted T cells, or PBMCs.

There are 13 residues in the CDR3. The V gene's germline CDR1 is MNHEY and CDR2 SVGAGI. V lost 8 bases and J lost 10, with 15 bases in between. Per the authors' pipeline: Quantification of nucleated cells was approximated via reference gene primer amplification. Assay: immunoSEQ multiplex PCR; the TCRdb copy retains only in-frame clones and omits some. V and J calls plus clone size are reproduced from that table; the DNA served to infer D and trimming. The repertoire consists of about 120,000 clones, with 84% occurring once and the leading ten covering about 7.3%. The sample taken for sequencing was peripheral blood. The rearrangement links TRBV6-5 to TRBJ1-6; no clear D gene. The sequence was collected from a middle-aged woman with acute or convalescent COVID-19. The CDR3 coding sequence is TGTGCCAGCTCTCTGGGGTCGGGATCACCCCTCCACTTT. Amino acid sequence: CASSLGSGSPLHF.